This T cell receptor beta chain originates from a study of T cell repertoires in cytomegalovirus infection. On the study more broadly: Indicated by public TCR beta signatures were CMV infection and matching HLA type. Study results and limitations: The ex vivo response showed dominance by HLA-C-restricted CMV-specific TCR beta clonotypes.

One entry per CDR3 protein, called by TCRdb with MiXCR from the reads. Of under 800,000 distinct CDR3 sequences in the sample, approximately 24% were seen once. There are 13 residues in the CDR3. From germline, CDR1 is SNHLY and CDR2 FYNNEI. The sample holds a few counts of this clonotype. Its antigen is currently unknown. The rearrangement joins TRBV2 to TRBJ2-7; 10 bases line up with TRBD1. The TCR originated in a human donor in good health (CMV status not recorded). Some clones in this sample may be carry-over from other donors' samples. The sequencing input was CD8+ T cells from PBMCs. As DNA, the CDR3 is TGTGTATCTCGGGACAGGGGATCCTACGAGCAGTACGTC. This gives the protein CVSRDRGSYEQYV.